Following are 24 T cell receptor beta chains from one sample sequenced in a study of response to subunit inactivated influenza vaccine. TCRdb itself ran the RT-PCR reads through MiXCR, one entry per CDR3 protein. Among 550,000 to 600,000 distinct CDR3 sequences listed, around 11% were seen once. The specimen comprised PBMCs from blood, sampled on the day of vaccination. Receptors originate from a man over 45 who received an inactivated influenza vaccine.

The V gene is TRBV11-1, the J gene TRBJ2-1; 8 positions agree with TRBD1. Unmatched junction bases numbered 20, after V lost 3 bases and J lost 4 bases. The CDR3 length is 20 residues. The germline gives CDR1 SGHAT, CDR2 FQDESV (reference sequence). CDR3 bases: TGTGCCAGCAGCTTGACGCCAGGGGGCCCCCGTAGAGTGGGATACAATGAGCAGTTCTTC. Translating it yields CASSLTPGGPRRVGYNEQFF.

This clonotype was found a few times. This chain connects TRBV7-9 to TRBJ2-7; D gene unclear. Trimming left V 1 base short and J 6 bases short, with 10 bases between. Germline CDR1 is SEHNR and CDR2 is FQNEAQ (reference sequence). The CDR3 is 13 residues long. The CDR3 nucleotides are TGTGCCAGCAGCTTAGAGGTATCCGGCGAGCAGTACTTC. Translated, it gives CASSLEVSGEQYF. The full variable domain, its missing parts supplied by reference TRBV7-9 and TRBJ2-7, is DTGVSQNPRHKITKRGQNVTFRCDPISEHNRLYWYRQTLGQGPEFLTYFQNEAQLEKSRLLSDRFSAERPKGSFSTLEIQRTEQGDSAMYLCASSLEVSGEQYFGPGTRLTVT.

The chain is built from TRBV20-1 and TRBJ2-3; perhaps D is TRBD1 or TRBD2 (5 bases each). Germline CDR1 is DFQATT and CDR2 is SNEGSKA (reference sequence). Trimming took off 5 bases at V and 2 bases at J, with 14 bases between the two ends. The CDR3 has 14 amino acids. The CDR3 sequence: CSAGAGTVTDTQYF. For the CDR3, the DNA is TGCAGTGCTGGGGCCGGGACCGTCACAGATACGCAGTATTTT.

The V call is TRBV4-3, the J call TRBJ2-7; 8 nucleotides align to TRBD1. V lost 0 bases to trimming and J lost 5 bases; unmatched junction nucleotides: 12. CDR1 and CDR2 (germline): LGHNA, YSLEER. The CDR3 loop spans 17 amino acids. DNA for the CDR3: TGCGCCAGCAGCCAAGAGACCCCAGGGGGCGCGTTGGACGAGCAGTACTTC. This gives the protein CASSQETPGGALDEQYF.

This clonotype has just a few counts. The chain has TRBV24-1 and TRBJ2-3; possibly TRBD1 or TRBD2 for D (6 bases each). CDR1 and CDR2 (germline): KGHDR, SFDVKD. The CDR3 loop spans 15 amino acids. V lost 9 bases, J lost 1 base, and 16 bases lay in between. This CDR3 reads CATEGGYLGTDTQYF. The CDR3 nucleotides read TGTGCCACCGAGGGGGGCTACTTGGGCACAGATACGCAGTATTTT.

This clonotype occurred a few times. As DNA, the CDR3 is TGTGCCAGCAGTTACCCAAGGCAGGGGGCGAATAATGAGCAGTTCTTC. Translation: CASSYPRQGANNEQFF. The V and J genes are TRBV6-5 and TRBJ2-1, with 8 bases that match TRBD1. J gave up 7 bases and V 2 bases, and 10 bases lay outside the gene matches. Germline values: CDR1 MNHEY, CDR2 SVGAGI. The CDR3 contains 16 residues.

This clonotype was counted at least ten times. This sequence joins TRBV12-3 or TRBV12-4 and TRBJ1-4; possible D gene TRBD1, 5 bases. This CDR3 is built from 12 residues. The V end was cut by 4 bases, the J end by 7 bases, with 7 bases between. CDR3 in DNA: TGTGCCAGCAGTTCAGGGACTGAAAAACTGTTTTTT. Translated, it gives CASSSGTEKLFF.

This clonotype showed up just a few times. The CDR3 DNA reads as TGTGCCTGGACCGCCGCAGGACAGGGTGAGGGCTACACCTTC. Amino acids: CAWTAAGQGEGYTF. The gene calls are TRBV30 and TRBJ1-2; 8 bases are shared with TRBD1. V lost 4 bases, J lost 8 bases, and 12 bases stayed unmatched. The CDR3 spans 14 residues. CDR1 is GTSNPN and CDR2 is SVGIG in the germline V gene (reference sequence).

The V call is TRBV5-1, the J call TRBJ1-2, with 8 bases identical to TRBD1. The CDR3 runs to 14 residues. CDR1 is SGHRS and CDR2 is YFSETQ in the germline V gene. The V gene end was trimmed by 0 bases and the J gene end by 8 bases; junction bases not matched to a gene: 6. The CDR3 region has the DNA TGCGCCAGCAGCTTGGATACGGGACAGGAAGGCTACACCTTC. Translated, it gives CASSLDTGQEGYTF.

The chain employs TRBV5-5 and TRBJ2-1; D is unclear. This CDR3 spans 12 amino acids. The V end was cut by 4 bases, the J end by 13 bases, with 15 bases between. CDR1 SGHKS and CDR2 YYEKEE come from the germline V gene (reference sequence). CDR3 sequence: CASSVNTAAQFF. DNA for the CDR3: TGTGCCAGCAGCGTAAATACCGCCGCTCAGTTCTTC.

This clonotype was detected a few times. This chain uses TRBV6-2 or TRBV6-3 with TRBJ2-3; tentatively, D is TRBD2 (6 bases). V gave up 0 bases and J gave up 6 bases, with 19 bases separating them. In germline, CDR1 is MNHEY, CDR2 SVGEGT. This CDR3 is built from 17 residues. The CDR3 nucleotides are TGTGCCAGCAGTTACTCTGGCGGGGCCCTCGGGGTGGATACGCAGTATTTT. This sequence encodes CASSYSGGALGVDTQYF.

This clonotype has at least ten counts. The chain is built from TRBV5-1 and TRBJ2-1, with D unresolved. The V gene's germline CDR1 is SGHRS and CDR2 YFSETQ. The CDR3 has 14 amino acids. V was trimmed by 1 base and J by 2 bases, leaving 7 bases between them. CDR3 in amino acids: CASSLSAAYNEQFF. The CDR3 DNA follows: TGCGCCAGCAGCTTGAGCGCAGCCTACAATGAGCAGTTCTTC. The full variable domain, completed using reference TRBV5-1 and TRBJ2-1, is KAGVTQTPRYLIKTRGQQVTLSCSPISGHRSVSWYQQTPGQGLQFLFEYFSETQRNKGNFPGRFSGRQFSNSRSEMNVSTLELGDSALYLCASSLSAAYNEQFFGPGTRLTVL.

This clonotype has more than one count but fewer than ten. The J gene is TRBJ2-1, the V gene TRBV6-2 or TRBV6-3, with D maybe TRBD1 (6 bases). V dropped 0 bases and J dropped 7 bases, with 22 bases sitting between them. Germline loops: CDR1 MNHEY, CDR2 SVGEGT. The CDR3 is made up of 18 amino acids. The CDR3 loop reads CASSYSKSGQVAGNEQFF. The CDR3, as DNA: TGTGCCAGCAGTTACTCGAAGTCGGGACAAGTCGCTGGAAATGAGCAGTTCTTC.

This clonotype was found many times. The chain is built from TRBV29-1 and TRBJ2-5; D uncertain. Germline CDR1 is SQVTM and CDR2 is ANQGSEA. V was shortened by 4 bases and J by 0 bases, with 9 bases between the two germline ends. This CDR3 spans 13 amino acids. The CDR3 sequence is CSVVPVYQETQYF. As DNA, the CDR3 is TGCAGCGTTGTGCCGGTCTACCAAGAGACCCAGTACTTC.

This clonotype was picked up a small number of times. This chain links TRBV23-1 with TRBJ2-7; D is perhaps TRBD1 (6 bases). TRBV23-1 is an open reading frame whose function is uncertain. CDR3 length: 16 amino acids. V lost 0 bases and J 3 bases, leaving 15 bases between the germline ends. For the CDR3, the DNA is TGCGCCAGCAGTCAATCCCCACAGGGAAAAGACTACGAGCAGTACTTC. This translates into CASSQSPQGKDYEQYF.

The rearrangement uses TRBV4-1 and TRBJ2-5; 8 bases fit TRBD2. V lost 5 bases, J lost 3 bases, and 8 bases stayed unmatched. The V gene's germline CDR1 is MGHRA and CDR2 YSYEKL. The CDR3 has 15 residues. The chain's CDR3 is CASSAPGLGKETQYF. The CDR3, as DNA: TGCGCCAGCAGCGCACCGGGACTAGGCAAAGAGACCCAGTACTTC.

This clonotype showed up many times. The chain couples TRBV29-1 to TRBJ2-1, with D possibly TRBD1 on 5 matching bases. Germline V CDR1 and CDR2: SQVTM, ANQGSEA. Trimming cost V 2 bases and J 0 bases, with 20 bases left between them. The CDR3 has 18 amino acids. The CDR3 spells CSVELRGGQSYSYNEQFF. The CDR3 DNA sequence: TGCAGCGTTGAATTAAGGGGCGGTCAATCTTACTCCTACAATGAGCAGTTCTTC.

This chain connects TRBV11-2 to TRBJ1-1; D might be TRBD1 (6 bases). V was cut by 3 bases and J by 7 bases, with 12 bases left in between. The CDR3 totals 13 residues. Germline V lookup: CDR1 SGHAT, CDR2 FQNNGV. The CDR3 bases are TGTGCCAGCAGCTTCGGACAGCGTTTTGAAGCTTTCTTT. This sequence encodes CASSFGQRFEAFF.

This clonotype came up a few times. The V gene is TRBV7-3, the J gene TRBJ2-1, with 12 bases that match TRBD2. The CDR3 extends over 16 amino acids. J gave up 5 bases and V 5 bases, and 7 bases lay outside the gene matches. Looked up from germline, CDR1 is SGHTA and CDR2 is FQGTGA. The CDR3 loop reads CASSKLGTSGHNEQFF. For the CDR3, the DNA is TGTGCCAGCAGCAAACTTGGGACTAGCGGGCACAATGAGCAGTTCTTC.

V is TRBV5-6 and J is TRBJ2-3; D uncertain. The V gene lost 0 bases and the J gene lost 3 bases, with 5 bases spanning the gap. The CDR3 spans 13 residues. Per the germline V gene, CDR1 is SGHDT and CDR2 is YYEEEE. CDR3: CASSLDVTDTQYF. The CDR3, as DNA: TGTGCCAGCAGCTTGGACGTAACAGATACGCAGTATTTT.

This clonotype was picked up a small number of times. This chain links TRBV28 with TRBJ1-2; possible D gene TRBD1, 5 bases. The V gene lost 7 bases and the J gene lost 5 bases, with 14 bases spanning the gap. Germline V lookup: CDR1 MDHEN, CDR2 SYDVKM. The CDR3 consists of 13 residues. CDR3 amino acids: CASMSGSGYGYTF. In DNA form, the CDR3 reads TGTGCCAGCATGTCAGGGAGCGGGTATGGCTACACCTTC.

This clonotype has a handful of counts. The chain is built from TRBV28 and TRBJ2-1; 11 nucleotides agree with TRBD2. Germline trimming cut 11 bases from V and 0 bases from J; bases unmatched to any gene: 12. This CDR3 has 17 residues. Germline CDR1 MDHEN, CDR2 SYDVKM. The CDR3 nucleotides are TGTGCCGCGGGGCTAGCGGGAGGCCCTAGCTCCTACAATGAGCAGTTCTTC. This encodes CAAGLAGGPSSYNEQFF.

The chain joins TRBV5-1 to TRBJ2-7, with no clear D. The CDR3 has 13 residues. Germline loops: CDR1 SGHRS, CDR2 YFSETQ. V shed 1 base and J shed 3 bases, with 8 bases lying between them. Here the CDR3 reads CASSLLSGYEQYF. In nucleotides, the CDR3 is TGCGCCAGCAGCTTGCTCTCGGGCTACGAGCAGTACTTC.

Written as DNA, the CDR3 is TGCAGCGTTGAAGAGTACACTGAAGCTTTCTTT. Residues: CSVEEYTEAFF. V is TRBV29-1 and J is TRBJ1-1; no definite D call. The germline V gene encodes CDR1 SQVTM and CDR2 ANQGSEA. The CDR3 runs 11 residues. The V and J ends lost 0 bases and 3 bases respectively, with 2 bases between them.